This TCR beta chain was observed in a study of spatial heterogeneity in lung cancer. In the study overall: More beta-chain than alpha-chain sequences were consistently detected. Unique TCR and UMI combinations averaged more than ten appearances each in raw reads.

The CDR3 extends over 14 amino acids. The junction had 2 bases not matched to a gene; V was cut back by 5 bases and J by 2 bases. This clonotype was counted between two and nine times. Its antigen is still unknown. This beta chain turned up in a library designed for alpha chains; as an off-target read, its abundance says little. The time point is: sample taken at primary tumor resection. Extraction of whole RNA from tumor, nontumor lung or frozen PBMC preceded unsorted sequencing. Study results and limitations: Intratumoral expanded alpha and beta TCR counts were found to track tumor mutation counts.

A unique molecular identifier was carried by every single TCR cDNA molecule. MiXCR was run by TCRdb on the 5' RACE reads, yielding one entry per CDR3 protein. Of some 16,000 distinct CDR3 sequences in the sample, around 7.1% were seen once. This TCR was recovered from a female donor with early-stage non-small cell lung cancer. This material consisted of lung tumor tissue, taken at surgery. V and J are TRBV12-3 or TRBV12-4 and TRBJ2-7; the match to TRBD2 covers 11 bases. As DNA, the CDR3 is TGTGCCAGCAGTAGTAGCGGGGGGGCCTACGAGCAGTACTTC. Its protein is CASSSSGGAYEQYF.